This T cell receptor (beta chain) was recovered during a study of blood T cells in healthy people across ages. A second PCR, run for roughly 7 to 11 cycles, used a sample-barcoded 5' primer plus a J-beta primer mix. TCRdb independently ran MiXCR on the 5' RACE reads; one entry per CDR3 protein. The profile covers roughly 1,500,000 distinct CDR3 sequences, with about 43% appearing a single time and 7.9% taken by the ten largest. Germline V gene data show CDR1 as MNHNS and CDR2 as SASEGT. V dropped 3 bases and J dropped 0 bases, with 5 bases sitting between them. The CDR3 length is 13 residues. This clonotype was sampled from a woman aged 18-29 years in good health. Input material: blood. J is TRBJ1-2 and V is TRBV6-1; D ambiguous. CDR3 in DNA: TGTGCCAGCAGTGACAGAGCTAACTATGGCTACACCTTC. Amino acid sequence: CASSDRANYGYTF.